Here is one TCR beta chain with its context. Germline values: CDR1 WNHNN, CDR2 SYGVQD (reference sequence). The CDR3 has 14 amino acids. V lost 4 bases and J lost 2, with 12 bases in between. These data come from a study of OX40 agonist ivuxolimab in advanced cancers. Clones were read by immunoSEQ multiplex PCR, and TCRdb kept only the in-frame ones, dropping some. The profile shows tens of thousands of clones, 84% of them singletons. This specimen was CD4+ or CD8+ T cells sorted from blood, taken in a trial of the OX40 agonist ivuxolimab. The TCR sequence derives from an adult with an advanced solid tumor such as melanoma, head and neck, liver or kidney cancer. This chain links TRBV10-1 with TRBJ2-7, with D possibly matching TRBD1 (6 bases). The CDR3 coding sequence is TGCGCCAGCAGTGCGTTGGACAGCCCCTACGAGCAGTACTTC. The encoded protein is CASSALDSPYEQYF.